This TCR beta chain was obtained from a study of technical replicates of blood from a few donors. The CDR3 spans 10 residues. V lost 2 bases to trimming and J lost 8 bases, with 4 bases between them. Germline CDR1 DFQATT, CDR2 SNEGSKA (reference sequence). Profiling relied on immunoSEQ multiplex PCR, and the TCRdb table lists in-frame clones only, not all of them. The table has more than 90,000 clones, 95% seen once; the top ten hold just over 0.25%. Sequenced sample: T cells isolated from PBMCs. The sequence was collected from a human donor in good health. The J gene is TRBJ2-1, the V gene TRBV20-1; D is unclear. Written as DNA, the CDR3 is TGCAGTGCTAGACTCGATGAGCAGTTCTTC. It is translated as CSARLDEQFF.